This TCR beta chain was sequenced during a study of blood T cell repertoires in COVID-19 (dated by TCRdb to 2019 to 2021). For the study in its entirety: Samples from collaborators originated in the United States, Italy and Spain and spanned both the acute and convalescent phases of COVID-19. The material from the prospective study consisted of cDNA or gDNA derived from T cells, B-cell-depleted T cells, or PBMCs. Subjects who had been exposed to COVID-19, were actively infected with it, or had recovered from it provided the deeply sampled blood TCRbeta repertoires that made up the dataset. The repertoires were released in a freely available public database intended as a resource for research on the immune response to SARS-CoV-2. The samples were drawn from two sources: the first 160 participants of the ongoing ImmuneRACE study, and 1,254 subjects contributed by 6 global collaborators. Nearly every sample came with metadata listing a de-identified subject ID, COVID-19 status, age in years and sex. Where available, HLA class I and class II types were obtained from metadata supplied by the sample provider rather than from assay-based typing. The full study reports these points: The amount of clinical and demographic metadata varied by source and participant and was provided uncurated.

The CDR3 runs 16 amino acids, cysteine and phenylalanine included. The read is trimmed to its CDR3 DNA, 48 bases read in frame from base 1. Trimming leaves V shorter by 6 bases and J shorter by 3 bases, with the junction holding 11 bases beyond the gene matches. Reading the germline V gene gives CDR1 MNHEY and CDR2 SVGEGT. The collaborating institutions used their own protocols to collect whole blood in K2EDTA tubes. For TCRbeta analysis, collaborator samples were shipped as frozen whole blood, as isolated PBMCs, or as DNA extracted from either sample type. Turning to this clone: The specificity of this receptor is unknown. No much larger clonotype is one base removed from it; base qualities were not supplied.

TCRbeta CDR3 regions were amplified from genomic DNA using the immunoSEQ Assay, a bias-controlled multiplex PCR. As for the original processing: The number of nucleated cells in each sample was estimated by amplification of reference gene primers within the assay. Sequence reads were collapsed and filtered to measure the absolute abundance of every unique TCRbeta CDR3 rearrangement. Productive Simpson clonality was computed per sample as the square root of Simpson's diversity index over productive rearrangements. Entries here come from immuneACCESS through TCRdb and include only in-frame sequences with V and J called. Some clones fail to appear in such tables; in the studies checked, an unresolved V gene covers under half of the shortfall, and the cause of the remainder is unknown. That table furnishes V, J and clone size, whereas the DNA furnished D and trimming. The sample includes some 200,000 clones, with less than 90% observed a single time. The ten largest account for 1.5% to 2% of the sample.

The sequence links TRBV6-2 or TRBV6-3 to TRBJ2-3, with 8 junctional bases fitting TRBD1. The sequence was collected from a man in his sixties or seventies with acute or convalescent COVID-19. Sequenced input: peripheral blood. In nucleotides, the sequence is TGTGCCAGCAGCTCCGGACAGGGTGGAGGGACAGATACGCAGTATTTT. It codes for CASSSGQGGGTDTQYF.